These 3 T cell receptor beta chains originate from one sample sequenced in a study of T cell clonality in common variable immunodeficiency. Regarding the study as a whole: Reportedly, TCR beta sequences from common variable immunodeficiency showed fewer deletions and N-nucleotide insertions.

The repertoire was sequenced with immunoSEQ multiplex PCR; TCRdb's copy has only in-frame clones and lacks some. The data show about 34,000 clones, with none appearing a single time. Antigens of these TCRs are unknown. Sequences were obtained from peripheral blood mononuclear cells. All receptors come from a human donor with common variable immunodeficiency.

In this sample, this clone turned up many times. The read gets to within 3 residues of the CDR3 end, and the germline J gene fills in the rest. The V and J genes are TRBV20-1 and TRBJ1-4, with D possibly TRBD1 on 6 matching bases. Trimming left V 0 bases short and J 7 bases short, with 15 bases between. The CDR3 length is 15 residues. Germline V CDR1 and CDR2: DFQATT, SNEGSKA (reference sequence). The sequenced CDR3 bases are TGCAGTGCTAGAGAGATTTGGGGGCCTAGTGAAAAA. It codes for CSAREIWGPSEK. The full CDR3 is CSAREIWGPSEKLFF.

This clone was seen a handful of times. The CDR3 extends 3 residues past the end of the read, so its final part is completed from the germline J gene. The chain carries TRBV30 and TRBJ1-5; D not certain. Germline lookup yields CDR1 GTSNPN and CDR2 SVGIG (reference sequence). Trimming took off 0 bases at V and 4 bases at J, with 16 bases between the two ends. This CDR3 region has 16 residues. The CDR3 sequence: CAWSVRAPRTNQPQHF. CDR3 DNA, as far as it was read: TGTGCCTGGAGTGTACGGGCTCCCAGGACTAATCAGCCC. The entire variable domain, with the rest obtained from reference TRBV30 and TRBJ1-5, is as follows: SQTIHQWPATLVQPVGSPLSLECTVEGTSNPNLYWYRQAAGRGLQLLFYSVGIGQISSEVPQNLSASRPQDRQFILSSKKLLLSDSGFYLCAWSVRAPRTNQPQHFGDGTRLSIL.

This clone has a handful of counts. The CDR3 end lies 3 residues beyond the end of the read and is filled in from the germline J gene. This chain uses TRBV5-1 with TRBJ2-1, with TRBD2 as a possible D gene (6 bases). Germline assignment: CDR1 SGHRS and CDR2 YFSETQ. Trimming took off 3 bases at V and 7 bases at J, with 17 bases between the two ends. This CDR3 spans 15 amino acids. The CDR3 reads CASSSRDRAGNEQFF. The part of the CDR3 DNA that was read is TGCGCCAGCAGCTCCCGGGATCGCGCGGGGAATGAG.